The rows below give T cell receptor beta chains drawn from one sample of a study of T-cell reconstitution after alpha-beta-depleted transplantation in children. One entry per CDR3 protein, called by TCRdb with MiXCR from the PCR reads. The data show over 550,000 distinct CDR3 sequences, over 9.5% seen once. The material sequenced was PBMCs from the stem cell graft donor, taken from the stem cell graft. These receptors were taken from a human donor who donated a stem cell graft to a child with acute myeloid leukemia. CDR3s include the opening cysteine and the closing phenylalanine or tryptophan. A D gene is named only where the DNA matches it firmly. Expanded clones are given a class, and other clones once, few, many or no size at all.

TRBD1,TRBJ2-7,.,TRBV7-2,TGTGCCAGCAGCTCCGGGACAGGGGACGAGCAGTACTTC,CASSSGTGDEQYF
TRBD1,TRBJ1-1,many,TRBV10-3,TGTGCCGCCAGTGACAGGGCTTCTTTGACTGAAGCTTTCTTT,CAASDRASLTEAFF
.,TRBJ2-2,.,TRBV6-4,TGTGCCAGCAGTGTTTGGGGTAACACCGGGGAGCTGTTTTTT,CASSVWGNTGELFF
TRBD2,TRBJ2-3,few,TRBV6-2/TRBV6-3,TGTGCCAGCAGTTATATAGCGGGAGGTCGCACAGATACGCAGTATTTT,CASSYIAGGRTDTQYF
TRBD2,TRBJ2-3,many,TRBV20-1,TGCAGTGCTAGGGTAGCGGGAGTAACAGATACGCAGTATTTT,CSARVAGVTDTQYF
TRBD2,TRBJ2-1,.,TRBV7-9,TGTGCCAGCAGCTTACCACTAGCGGGAGATTCCGATGAGCAGTTCTTC,CASSLPLAGDSDEQFF
.,TRBJ2-2,.,TRBV20-1,TGCAGTGCTAGAGAGACCGGCGGAGAGAACACCGGGGAGCTGTTTTTT,CSARETGGENTGELFF
TRBD2,TRBJ2-1,.,TRBV19,TGTGCCAGTAGTATCGGGACTAGCGGGTGGGGCAATGAGCAGTTCTTC,CASSIGTSGWGNEQFF
TRBD2,TRBJ2-7,many,TRBV12-3/TRBV12-4,TGTGCCAGCAGCCGCGGGGGGGGACTAGCGGGAGACGAGCAGTACTTC,CASSRGGGLAGDEQYF
.,TRBJ2-2,.,TRBV11-2,TGTGCCAGCAGCTTAGAAGGAGGACATGGGGAGCTGTTTTTT,CASSLEGGHGELFF
TRBD1,TRBJ2-5,.,TRBV5-1,TGCGCCAGCAGCTTAATAAGAACCGGGACAGGTTTTCAAGAGACCCAGTACTTC,CASSLIRTGTGFQETQYF
TRBD1,TRBJ2-1,many,TRBV6-2/TRBV6-3,TGTGCCAGCCGGGACAGGGATGTCAATGAGCAGTTCTTC,CASRDRDVNEQFF
TRBD1,TRBJ2-3,.,TRBV2,TGTGCCAGCAGGACGACAGGGCTCGGCACAGATACGCAGTATTTT,CASRTTGLGTDTQYF
TRBD2,TRBJ2-3,.,TRBV7-7,TGTGCTAGCAGCCCGCTAGCGGGAGTGAGCACAGATACGCAGTATTTT,CASSPLAGVSTDTQYF
.,TRBJ2-1,few,TRBV6-1,TGTGCCAGCACCAGGGGGGGGCGAGGCTATGAGCAGTTCTTC,CASTRGGRGYEQFF
.,TRBJ2-2,few,TRBV20-1,TGCAGTGCTAGGGACTCCGGGCGGGAAGGGACCGGGGAGCTGTTTTTT,CSARDSGREGTGELFF
.,TRBJ1-1,many,TRBV7-2,TGTGCCAGCAGCCCTAGGCGGGAGTTTTTAGCTTTCTTT,CASSPRREFLAFF
TRBD2,TRBJ2-1,.,TRBV12-3/TRBV12-4,TGTGCCAGCCGAGGCCTCAGCGGGGGGGGTGAGCAGTTCTTC,CASRGLSGGGEQFF
.,TRBJ2-3,few,TRBV20-1,TGCAGTGTTACAGTGACGGATACGCAGTATTTT,CSVTVTDTQYF
.,TRBJ2-2,few,TRBV4-3,TGCGCCAGCAGCAGATACCAGGGTCCGAACACCGGGGAGCTGTTTTTT,CASSRYQGPNTGELFF
.,TRBJ2-2,.,TRBV20-1,TGCAGTGCTAGCCACCTGGGGGCGTTTACTGGCACCGGGGAGCTGTTTTTT,CSASHLGAFTGTGELFF
.,TRBJ2-5,.,TRBV7-2,TGTGCCAGCAGCCTGTCGCCGGCCGGGACCCAGTACTTC,CASSLSPAGTQYF
.,TRBJ2-1,.,TRBV6-4,TGTGCCAGCAGTGACTCCGGGGCCGGGAGTCACAATGAGCAGTTCTTC,CASSDSGAGSHNEQFF
TRBD2,TRBJ2-1,many,TRBV4-2,TGTGCCAGCAGCCAACGGTCTAGCGGGGACTACAATGAGCAGTTCTTC,CASSQRSSGDYNEQFF
TRBD1,TRBJ2-6,many,TRBV28,TGTGCCAGCAGTTCCTTTCGGGACAGAACCTCTGGGGCCAACGTCCTGACTTTC,CASSSFRDRTSGANVLTF
.,TRBJ1-1,.,TRBV25-1,TGTGCCAGCAGAGACACAGTGGGGGGGGCTGAAGCTTTCTTT,CASRDTVGGAEAFF
.,TRBJ1-5,few,TRBV7-2,TGTGCCAGCAGCTTAGTCGGCCCCCCGGAATCCCAGCATTTT,CASSLVGPPESQHF
.,TRBJ2-3,few,TRBV29-1,TGCAGCGGAAGAAGAACAGATACGCAGTATTTT,CSGRRTDTQYF
.,TRBJ1-4,few,TRBV12-3/TRBV12-4,TGTGCCAGCAGTCCGGAGGGCTACTCTAATGAAAAACTGTTTTTT,CASSPEGYSNEKLFF
TRBD2,TRBJ2-7,few,TRBV28,TGTGCCAGCAGACGACTAGCGGGACGCTACGAGCAGTACTTC,CASRRLAGRYEQYF
TRBD1,TRBJ1-5,.,TRBV6-2/TRBV6-3,TGTGCCAGCACCCGGACAGGGAATAGCAATCAGCCCCAGCATTTT,CASTRTGNSNQPQHF
TRBD1,TRBJ1-1,few,TRBV20-1,TGCAGTGCTCAGACAGGGCTCCCTGAAGCTTTCTTT,CSAQTGLPEAFF
TRBD2,TRBJ2-5,many,TRBV7-3,TGTGCCAGCAGCCCCGGGGGGGGTTCCCGGGAGACCCAGTACTTC,CASSPGGGSRETQYF
.,TRBJ2-7,.,TRBV7-3,TGTGCCAGCAGCCTATATGGTGGTAAAGGCTACGAGCAGTACTTC,CASSLYGGKGYEQYF
.,TRBJ2-2,many,TRBV20-1,TGCAGTGCTAGAGGGAAGCGGACCCGCGTTACCGGGGAGCTGTTTTTT,CSARGKRTRVTGELFF
TRBD1,TRBJ2-3,.,TRBV25-1,TGTGCCAGCAGTGACTCCGGGACAGGGTGGGGACGTCGGTCAGATACGCAGTATTTT,CASSDSGTGWGRRSDTQYF
.,TRBJ2-1,.,TRBV6-2/TRBV6-3,TGTGCCAGCAGTTATTTTAGCGGCAATGAGCAGTTCTTC,CASSYFSGNEQFF
.,TRBJ2-7,few,TRBV5-1,TGCGCCAGCAGCTCTGACGCCCCCTACGAGCAGTACTTC,CASSSDAPYEQYF
.,TRBJ2-7,.,TRBV12-3/TRBV12-4,TGTGCCAGGTATCGGAGAAACCCCCTCTACGAGCAGTACTTC,CARYRRNPLYEQYF
TRBD1,TRBJ2-6,few,TRBV6-2/TRBV6-3,TGTGCCAGCACTAAGACAGGGGCCGGGGTGCGTGGGGCCAACGTCCTGACTTTC,CASTKTGAGVRGANVLTF
TRBD1,TRBJ2-3,few,TRBV9,TGTGCCAGCAGCGTAGGAGGACAGGGCCCAGATACGCAGTATTTT,CASSVGGQGPDTQYF
.,TRBJ2-7,few,TRBV11-2,TGTGCCAGCAGCCTCCGAGGACAGGGTCGGGGGAGGGGATCCTACGAGCAGTACTTC,CASSLRGQGRGRGSYEQYF
TRBD2,TRBJ2-1,few,TRBV11-2,TGTGCCAGCAGCATTACCGGGGGGAAAACCTACAATGAGCAGTTCTTC,CASSITGGKTYNEQFF
.,TRBJ1-1,many,TRBV6-5,TGTGCCAGCAGTTACTCGTTCGAAGTGGTTTTCTTT,CASSYSFEVVFF
.,TRBJ2-5,few,TRBV6-5,TGTGCCAGCAGTCCCCATAGCGGCGGGGAGACCCAGTACTTC,CASSPHSGGETQYF
TRBD1,TRBJ1-1,few,TRBV29-1,TGCAGCGTTTCGTCGGGACAGTTCATGAACACTGAAGCTTTCTTT,CSVSSGQFMNTEAFF
TRBD2,TRBJ2-1,few,TRBV5-6,TGTGCCAGCAGCTTGGACGTAGGGACTAGCGGGCATTCCTACAATGAGCAGTTCTTC,CASSLDVGTSGHSYNEQFF
TRBD1,TRBJ1-6,.,TRBV20-1,TGCTGCGCTAGAGGGTTGTGGACAGGAATTGAGAATTCACCCCTCCACTTT,CCARGLWTGIENSPLHF
.,TRBJ2-3,many,TRBV20-1,TGCAGTGCCCCTGGATTGGAGTTTAGCACAGATACGCAGTATTTT,CSAPGLEFSTDTQYF
TRBD2,TRBJ2-1,few,TRBV6-1,TGTGCCAGCAGGGATCTAGCGGGAGGGACATACAATGAGCAGTTCTTC,CASRDLAGGTYNEQFF